The 6 T cell receptor beta chains reported below all come from one sample, sequenced in a study of radiation and T cells in renal cell carcinoma. Described time point: blood 2 weeks post-SBRT. Treatment noted: 15 Gy SBRT to primary tumor, nephrectomy 4 weeks later. Libraries were prepared by immunoSEQ multiplex PCR; TCRdb keeps only in-frame clonotypes and omits some of them. The table includes 60,000 to 80,000 clones, roughly 82% detected once. The sequencing here drew on blood, taken from a patient whose treatment included radiotherapy and nephrectomy. The receptors originated from a man in his 60s with renal cell carcinoma.

The J gene is TRBJ2-7, the V gene TRBV15, with TRBD2 matching over 11 bases. The CDR3 runs 15 residues. Germline CDR1 reads LNHNV; CDR2 reads YYDKDF (reference sequence). Losses at the gene ends were 3 bases for V and 5 bases for J; bases not matched to a gene: 6. As DNA, the CDR3 is TGTGCCACCAGCAGTCAACTAGCGGGAGACGACGAGCAGTACTTC. Protein product: CATSSQLAGDDEQYF. Together with reference TRBV15 and TRBJ2-7, the CDR3 gives the full variable domain: DAMVIQNPRYQVTQFGKPVTLSCSQTLNHNVMYWYQQKSSQAPKLLFHYYDKDFNNEADTPDNFQSRRPNTSFCFLDIRSPGLGDTAMYLCATSSQLAGDDEQYFGPGTRLTVT.

This chain uses TRBV28 with TRBJ1-5; possible D gene TRBD1, 5 bases. Germline CDR1 MDHEN, CDR2 SYDVKM. Trimming took off 2 bases at V and 4 bases at J, with 6 bases between the two ends. CDR3 length: 13 amino acids. The CDR3 loop reads CASSLDSNQPQHF. CDR3 DNA sequence: TGTGCCAGCAGTTTAGACAGTAATCAGCCCCAGCATTTT.

The V and J genes are TRBV28 and TRBJ2-7; TRBD2 agrees at 14 bases. The germline CDR1 and CDR2 sequences are MDHEN and SYDVKM. This CDR3 has 16 residues. The V gene end was trimmed by 5 bases and the J gene end by 4 bases; junction bases not matched to a gene: 7. The CDR3 here is CASSPPGLAGVYEQYF. The CDR3 coding sequence is TGTGCCAGCAGTCCCCCGGGACTAGCGGGAGTTTACGAGCAGTACTTC. The full variable domain, completed using reference TRBV28 and TRBJ2-7, is DVKVTQSSRYLVKRTGEKVFLECVQDMDHENMFWYRQDPGLGLRLIYFSYDVKMKEKGDIPEGYSVSREKKERFSLILESASTNQTSMYLCASSPPGLAGVYEQYFGPGTRLTVT.

This clone was seen only once. This chain connects TRBV19 to TRBJ2-1; 9 nucleotides agree with TRBD2. The CDR3 is 17 residues long. Germline V gives CDR1 LNHDA, CDR2 SQIVND (reference sequence). The V segment lost 5 bases and the J segment 8 bases; nucleotides outside the gene matches: 16. DNA for the CDR3: TGTGCCAGTAGTGTAATTGCGGGAGGGCCCCGGTATGATGAGCAGTTCTTC. The encoded protein is CASSVIAGGPRYDEQFF.

The chain carries TRBV2 and TRBJ2-4; TRBD2 matches at 9 bases. Germline loops: CDR1 SNHLY, CDR2 FYNNEI. The CDR3 loop spans 16 amino acids. V was clipped by 2 bases and J by 1 base; unmatched bases: 3. CDR3 in DNA: TGTGCCAGCAGTGAACTTAGCGGGAGCGCCAAAAACATTCAGTACTTC. This encodes CASSELSGSAKNIQYF.

This clone was seen only once. At one of its ends the junction is not consistent with the germline gene, which may arise from a read error. The rearrangement links TRBV11-3 to TRBJ2-7; the match to TRBD1 covers 8 bases. CDR1 and CDR2 (germline): SGHNT, YENEEA. The CDR3 contains 12 residues. In DNA, the CDR3 is TGTGCCAGCAGCTTAGGCCCGGGACAGGCGGACTTC. This codes for CASSLGPGQADF.